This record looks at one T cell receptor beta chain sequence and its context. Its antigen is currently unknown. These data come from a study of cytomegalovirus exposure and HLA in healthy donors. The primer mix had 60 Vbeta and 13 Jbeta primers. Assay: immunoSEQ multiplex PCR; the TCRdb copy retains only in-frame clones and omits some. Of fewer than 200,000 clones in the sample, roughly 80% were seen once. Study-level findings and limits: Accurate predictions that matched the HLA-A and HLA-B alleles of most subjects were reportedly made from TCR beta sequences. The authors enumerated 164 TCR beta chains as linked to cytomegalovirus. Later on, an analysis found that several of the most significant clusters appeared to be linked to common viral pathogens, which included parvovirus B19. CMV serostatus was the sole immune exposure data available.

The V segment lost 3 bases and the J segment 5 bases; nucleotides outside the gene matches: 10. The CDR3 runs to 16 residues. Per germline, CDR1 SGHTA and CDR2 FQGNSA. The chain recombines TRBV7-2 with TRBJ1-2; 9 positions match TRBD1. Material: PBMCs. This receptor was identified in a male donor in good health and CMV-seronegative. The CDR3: CASSFAPTGGSYGYTF. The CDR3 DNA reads TGTGCCAGCAGCTTTGCCCCGACAGGGGGGTCGTATGGCTACACCTTC.